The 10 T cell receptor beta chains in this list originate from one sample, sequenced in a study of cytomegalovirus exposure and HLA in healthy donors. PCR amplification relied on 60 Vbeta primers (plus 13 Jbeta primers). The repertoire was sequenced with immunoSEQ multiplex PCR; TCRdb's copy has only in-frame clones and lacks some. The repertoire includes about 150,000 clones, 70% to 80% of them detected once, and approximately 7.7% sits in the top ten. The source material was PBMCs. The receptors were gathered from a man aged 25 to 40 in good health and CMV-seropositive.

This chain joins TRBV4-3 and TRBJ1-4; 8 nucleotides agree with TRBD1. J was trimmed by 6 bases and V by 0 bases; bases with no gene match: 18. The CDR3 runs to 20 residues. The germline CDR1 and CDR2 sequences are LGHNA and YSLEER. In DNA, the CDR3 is TGCGCCAGCAGCCAAGAGTTGGGTAGGGCAGGGGGCGCGTATGATGAAAAACTGTTTTTT. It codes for CASSQELGRAGGAYDEKLFF.

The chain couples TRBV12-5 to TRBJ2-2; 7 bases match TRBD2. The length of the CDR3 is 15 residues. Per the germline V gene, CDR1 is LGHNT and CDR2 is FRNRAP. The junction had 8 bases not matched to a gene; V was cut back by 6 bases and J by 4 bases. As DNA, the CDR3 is TGTGCTAGTGGCTGGGAGGGGCGCGGCACCGGGGAGCTGTTTTTT. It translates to CASGWEGRGTGELFF.

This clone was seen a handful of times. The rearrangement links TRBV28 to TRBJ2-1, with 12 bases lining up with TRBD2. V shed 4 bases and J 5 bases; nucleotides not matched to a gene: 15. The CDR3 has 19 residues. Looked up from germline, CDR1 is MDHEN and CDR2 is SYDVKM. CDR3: CASSSRDRLAGVIDNEQFF. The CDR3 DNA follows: TGTGCCAGCAGTTCCCGAGACCGACTAGCGGGAGTCATCGACAATGAGCAGTTCTTC.

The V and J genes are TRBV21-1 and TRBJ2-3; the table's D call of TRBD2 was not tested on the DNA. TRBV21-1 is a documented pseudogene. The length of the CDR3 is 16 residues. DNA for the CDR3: TGTGCCAGCAGCAGAGTCGGGGGACTAGCAACAGATACGCAGTATTTT. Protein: CASSRVGGLATDTQYF.

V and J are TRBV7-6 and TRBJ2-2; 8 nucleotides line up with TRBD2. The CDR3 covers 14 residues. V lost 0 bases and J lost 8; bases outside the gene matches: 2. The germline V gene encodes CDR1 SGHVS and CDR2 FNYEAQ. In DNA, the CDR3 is TGTGCCAGCAGCTTAGCGCGGGGGGCAGGGGAGCTGTTTTTT. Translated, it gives CASSLARGAGELFF.

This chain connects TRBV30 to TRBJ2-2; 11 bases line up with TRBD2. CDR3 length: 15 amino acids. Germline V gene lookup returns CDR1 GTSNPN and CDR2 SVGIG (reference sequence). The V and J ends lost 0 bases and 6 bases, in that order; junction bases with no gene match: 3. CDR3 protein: CAWSVGTSGPGELFF. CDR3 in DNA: TGTGCCTGGAGTGTCGGGACTAGCGGTCCCGGGGAGCTGTTTTTT.

The CDR3 here is CASSLDGAGTEAFF. CDR3 nucleotides: TGTGCCAGCAGCTTAGATGGGGCAGGCACTGAAGCTTTCTTT. The rearrangement joins TRBV7-3 to TRBJ1-1; D perhaps matches TRBD1 (5 bases). The V end was cut by 2 bases, the J end by 4 bases, with 11 bases between. Germline assignment: CDR1 SGHTA and CDR2 FQGTGA. The CDR3 length is 14 residues. Complete variable domain (other parts from reference TRBV7-3 and TRBJ1-1): GAGVSQTPSNKVTEKGKYVELRCDPISGHTALYWYRQSLGQGPEFLIYFQGTGAADDSGLPNDRFFAVRPEGSVSTLKIQRTERGDSAVYLCASSLDGAGTEAFFGQGTRLTVV.

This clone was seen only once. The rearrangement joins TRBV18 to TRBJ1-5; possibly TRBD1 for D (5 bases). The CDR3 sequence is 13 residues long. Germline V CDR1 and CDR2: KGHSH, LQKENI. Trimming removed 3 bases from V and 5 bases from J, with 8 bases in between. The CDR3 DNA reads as TGTGCCAGCTCACCGGACATTGATCAGCCCCAGCATTTT. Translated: CASSPDIDQPQHF.

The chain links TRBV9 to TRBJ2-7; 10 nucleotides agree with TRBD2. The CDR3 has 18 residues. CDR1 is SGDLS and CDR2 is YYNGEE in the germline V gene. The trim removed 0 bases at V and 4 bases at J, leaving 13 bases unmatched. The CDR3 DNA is TGTGCCAGCAGCGTAGTACGGCCGAACTCTAGCGGGAGTTACGAGCAGTACTTC. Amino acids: CASSVVRPNSSGSYEQYF.

The CDR3 loop reads CASRYGGLNTEAFF. The CDR3 nucleotides read TGTGCCAGCAGGTATGGGGGCTTGAACACTGAAGCTTTCTTT. The V gene is TRBV7-9, the J gene TRBJ1-1, with D tentatively TRBD1 (6 bases). CDR1 SEHNR and CDR2 FQNEAQ come from the germline V gene (reference sequence). This CDR3 has 14 residues. Trimming shortened V by 6 bases and J by 0 bases, and 11 bases separated the two germline ends. Based on the CDR3 plus reference TRBV7-9 and TRBJ1-1, the full variable domain is DTGVSQNPRHKITKRGQNVTFRCDPISEHNRLYWYRQTLGQGPEFLTYFQNEAQLEKSRLLSDRFSAERPKGSFSTLEIQRTEQGDSAMYLCASRYGGLNTEAFFGQGTRLTVV.